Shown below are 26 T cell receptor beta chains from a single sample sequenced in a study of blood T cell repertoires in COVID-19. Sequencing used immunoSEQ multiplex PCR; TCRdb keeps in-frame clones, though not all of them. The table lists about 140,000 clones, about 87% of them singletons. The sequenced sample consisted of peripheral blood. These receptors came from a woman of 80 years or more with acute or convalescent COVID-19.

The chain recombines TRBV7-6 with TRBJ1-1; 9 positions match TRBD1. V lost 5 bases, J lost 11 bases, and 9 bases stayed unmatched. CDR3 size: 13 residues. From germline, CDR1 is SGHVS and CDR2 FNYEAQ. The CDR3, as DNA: TGTGCCAGCAGCCCCAGACAGGGGGAAAGGGCTTTCTTT. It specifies CASSPRQGERAFF. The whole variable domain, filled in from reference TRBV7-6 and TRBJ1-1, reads GAGVSQSPRYKVTKRGQDVALRCDPISGHVSLYWYRQALGQGPEFLTYFNYEAQQDKSGLPNDRFSAERPEGSISTLTIQRTEQRDSAMYRCASSPRQGERAFFGQGTRLTVV.

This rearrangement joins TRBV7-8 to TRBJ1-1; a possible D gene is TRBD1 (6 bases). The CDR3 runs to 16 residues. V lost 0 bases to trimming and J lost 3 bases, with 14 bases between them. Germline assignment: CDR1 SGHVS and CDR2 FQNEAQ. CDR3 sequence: CASSLAQGRGDTEAFF. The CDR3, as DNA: TGTGCCAGCAGCTTAGCTCAGGGGCGGGGGGACACTGAAGCTTTCTTT.

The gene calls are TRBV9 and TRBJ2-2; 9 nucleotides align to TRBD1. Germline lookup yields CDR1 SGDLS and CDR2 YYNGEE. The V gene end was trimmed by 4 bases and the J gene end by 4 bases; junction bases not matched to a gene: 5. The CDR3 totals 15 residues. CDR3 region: CASSPQGAGTGELFF. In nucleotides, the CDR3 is TGTGCCAGCAGCCCACAGGGGGCGGGCACCGGGGAGCTGTTTTTT.

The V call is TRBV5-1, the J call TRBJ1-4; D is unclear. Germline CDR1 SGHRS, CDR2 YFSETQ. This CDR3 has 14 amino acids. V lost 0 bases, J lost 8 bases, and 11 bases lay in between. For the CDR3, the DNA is TGCGCCAGCAGCTTGGCAGATCCGGAGGAAAAACTGTTTTTT. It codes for CASSLADPEEKLFF.

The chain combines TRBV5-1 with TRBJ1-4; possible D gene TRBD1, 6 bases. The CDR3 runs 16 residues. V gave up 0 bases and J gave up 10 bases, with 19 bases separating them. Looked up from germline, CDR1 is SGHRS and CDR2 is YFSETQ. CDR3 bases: TGCGCCAGCAGCTTGGGGTCAGGGGATGCGAAGGGAAAACTGTTTTTT. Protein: CASSLGSGDAKGKLFF.

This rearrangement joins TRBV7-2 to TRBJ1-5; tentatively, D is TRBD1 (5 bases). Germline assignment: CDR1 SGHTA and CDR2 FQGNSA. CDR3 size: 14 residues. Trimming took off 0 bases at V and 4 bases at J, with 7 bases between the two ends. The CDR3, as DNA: TGTGCCAGCAGCTTAGCAGACAGAAATCAGCCCCAGCATTTT. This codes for CASSLADRNQPQHF.

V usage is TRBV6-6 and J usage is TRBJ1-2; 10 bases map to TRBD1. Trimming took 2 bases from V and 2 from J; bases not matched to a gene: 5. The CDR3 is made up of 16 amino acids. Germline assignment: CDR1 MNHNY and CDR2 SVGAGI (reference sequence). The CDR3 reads CASSYPQTGGNYGYTF. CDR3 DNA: TGTGCCAGCAGTTACCCACAGACAGGGGGCAACTATGGCTACACCTTC.

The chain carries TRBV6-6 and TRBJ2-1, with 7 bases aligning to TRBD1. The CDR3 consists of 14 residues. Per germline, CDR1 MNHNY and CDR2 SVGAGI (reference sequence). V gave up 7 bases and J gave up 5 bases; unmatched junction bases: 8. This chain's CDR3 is CASTDLGQDNEQFF. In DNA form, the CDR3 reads TGTGCCAGCACCGACCTCGGACAGGACAATGAGCAGTTCTTC.

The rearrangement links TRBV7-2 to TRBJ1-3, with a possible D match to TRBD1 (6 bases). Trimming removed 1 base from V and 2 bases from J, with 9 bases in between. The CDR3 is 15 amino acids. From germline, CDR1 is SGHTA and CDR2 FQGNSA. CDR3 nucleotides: TGTGCCAGCAGCTTAGTAGGGACAACTGGAAACACCATATATTTT. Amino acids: CASSLVGTTGNTIYF.

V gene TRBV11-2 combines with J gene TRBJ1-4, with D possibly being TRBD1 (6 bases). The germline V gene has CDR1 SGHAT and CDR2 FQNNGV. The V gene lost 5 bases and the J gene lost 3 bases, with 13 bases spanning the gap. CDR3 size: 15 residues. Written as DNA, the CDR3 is TGTGCCAGCAGCCCCACAGGGACCTCTAATGAAAAACTGTTTTTT. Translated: CASSPTGTSNEKLFF.

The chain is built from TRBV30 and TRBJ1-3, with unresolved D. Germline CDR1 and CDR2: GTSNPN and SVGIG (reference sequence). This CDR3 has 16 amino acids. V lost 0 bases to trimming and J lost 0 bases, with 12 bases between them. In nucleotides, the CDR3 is TGTGCCTGGAGTGTATCGAGTCCCTACTCTGGAAACACCATATATTTT. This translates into CAWSVSSPYSGNTIYF.

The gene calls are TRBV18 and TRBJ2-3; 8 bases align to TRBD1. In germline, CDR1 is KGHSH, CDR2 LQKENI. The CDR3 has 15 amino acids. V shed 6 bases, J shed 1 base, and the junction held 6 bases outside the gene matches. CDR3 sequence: CASSLDRGRTDTQYF. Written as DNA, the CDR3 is TGTGCCAGCTCTCTCGACAGGGGTCGCACAGATACGCAGTATTTT.

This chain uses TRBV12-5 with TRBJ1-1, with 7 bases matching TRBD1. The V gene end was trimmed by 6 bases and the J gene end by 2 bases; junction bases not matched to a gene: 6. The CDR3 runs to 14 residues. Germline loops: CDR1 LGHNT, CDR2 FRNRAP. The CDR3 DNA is TGTGCTAGTGGCTTCGGGACAGTAAACACTGAAGCTTTCTTT. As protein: CASGFGTVNTEAFF.

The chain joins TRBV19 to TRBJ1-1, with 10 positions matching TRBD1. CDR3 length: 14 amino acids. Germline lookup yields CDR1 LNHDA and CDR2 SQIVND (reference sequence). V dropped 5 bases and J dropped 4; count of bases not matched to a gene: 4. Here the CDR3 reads CASSQDRGVTEAFF. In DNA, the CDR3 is TGTGCCAGTAGTCAGGACAGGGGGGTCACTGAAGCTTTCTTT. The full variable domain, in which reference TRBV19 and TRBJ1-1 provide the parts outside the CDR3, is DGGITQSPKYLFRKEGQNVTLSCEQNLNHDAMYWYRQDPGQGLRLIYYSQIVNDFQKGDIAEGYSVSREKKESFPLTVTSAQKNPTAFYLCASSQDRGVTEAFFGQGTRLTVV.

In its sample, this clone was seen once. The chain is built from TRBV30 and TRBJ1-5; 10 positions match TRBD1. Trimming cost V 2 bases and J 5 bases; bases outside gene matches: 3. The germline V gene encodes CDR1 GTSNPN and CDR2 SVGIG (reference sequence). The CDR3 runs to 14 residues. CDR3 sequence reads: CAWSFGQGDQPQHF. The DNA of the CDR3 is TGTGCCTGGAGTTTCGGACAGGGGGATCAGCCCCAGCATTTT. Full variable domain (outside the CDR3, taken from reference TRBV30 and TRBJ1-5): SQTIHQWPATLVQPVGSPLSLECTVEGTSNPNLYWYRQAAGRGLQLLFYSVGIGQISSEVPQNLSASRPQDRQFILSSKKLLLSDSGFYLCAWSFGQGDQPQHFGDGTRLSIL.

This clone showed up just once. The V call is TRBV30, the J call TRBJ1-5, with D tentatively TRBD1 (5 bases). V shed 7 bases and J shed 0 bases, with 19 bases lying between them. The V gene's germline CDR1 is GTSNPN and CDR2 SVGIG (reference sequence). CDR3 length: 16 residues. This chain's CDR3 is CASSEPGGYSNQPQHF. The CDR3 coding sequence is TGTGCCTCCTCTGAACCGGGGGGTTATAGCAATCAGCCCCAGCATTTT. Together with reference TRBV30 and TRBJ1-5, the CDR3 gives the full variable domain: SQTIHQWPATLVQPVGSPLSLECTVEGTSNPNLYWYRQAAGRGLQLLFYSVGIGQISSEVPQNLSASRPQDRQFILSSKKLLLSDSGFYLCASSEPGGYSNQPQHFGDGTRLSIL.

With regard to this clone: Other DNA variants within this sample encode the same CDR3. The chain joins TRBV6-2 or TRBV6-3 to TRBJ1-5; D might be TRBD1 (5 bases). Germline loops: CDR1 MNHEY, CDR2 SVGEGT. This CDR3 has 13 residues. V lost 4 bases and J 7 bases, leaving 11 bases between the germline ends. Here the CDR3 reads CASSWSGNQPQHF. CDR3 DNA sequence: TGTGCCAGCAGTTGGTCAGGGAACCAGCCCCAGCATTTT.

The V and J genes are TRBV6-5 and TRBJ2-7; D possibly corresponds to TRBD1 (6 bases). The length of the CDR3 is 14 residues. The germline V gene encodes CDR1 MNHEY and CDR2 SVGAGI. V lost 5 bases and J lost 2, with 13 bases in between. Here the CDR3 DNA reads TGTGCCAGCAGTCCCCGAACAGGGACCTACGAGCAGTACTTC. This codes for CASSPRTGTYEQYF.

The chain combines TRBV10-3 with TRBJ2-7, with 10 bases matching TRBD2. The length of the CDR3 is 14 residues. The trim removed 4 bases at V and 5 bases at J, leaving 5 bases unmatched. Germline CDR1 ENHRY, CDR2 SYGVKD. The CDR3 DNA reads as TGTGCCATCAGTGCATTAGGGACTAGCGACGAGCAGTACTTC. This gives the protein CAISALGTSDEQYF.

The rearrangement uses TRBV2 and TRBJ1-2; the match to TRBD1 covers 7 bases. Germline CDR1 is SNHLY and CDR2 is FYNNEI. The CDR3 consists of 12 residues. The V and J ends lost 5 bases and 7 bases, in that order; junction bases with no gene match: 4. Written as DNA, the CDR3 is TGTGCCAGCAGTTCCTACAGGGGTGGCTACACCTTC. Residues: CASSSYRGGYTF.

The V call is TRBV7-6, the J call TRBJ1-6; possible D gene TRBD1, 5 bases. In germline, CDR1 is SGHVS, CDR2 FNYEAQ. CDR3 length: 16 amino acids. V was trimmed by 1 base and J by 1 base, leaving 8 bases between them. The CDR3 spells CASSLGGGSYNSPLHF. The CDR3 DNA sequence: TGTGCCAGCAGCTTAGGGGGGGGATCCTATAATTCACCCCTCCACTTT.

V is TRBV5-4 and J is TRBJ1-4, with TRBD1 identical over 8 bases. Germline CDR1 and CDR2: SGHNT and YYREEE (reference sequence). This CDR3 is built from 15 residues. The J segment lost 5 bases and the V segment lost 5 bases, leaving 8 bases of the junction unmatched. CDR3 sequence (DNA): TGTGCCAGCAGTTCCTCGGGACAGGCGAATGAAAAACTGTTTTTT. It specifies CASSSSGQANEKLFF.

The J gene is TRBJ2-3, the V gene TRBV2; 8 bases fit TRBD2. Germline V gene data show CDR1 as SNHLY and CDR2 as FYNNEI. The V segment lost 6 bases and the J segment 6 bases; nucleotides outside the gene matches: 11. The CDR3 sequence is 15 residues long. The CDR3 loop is CASRAYGGAGDTQYF. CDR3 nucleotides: TGTGCCAGCAGGGCATACGGGGGGGCCGGTGATACGCAGTATTTT. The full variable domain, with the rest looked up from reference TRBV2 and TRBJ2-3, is EPEVTQTPSHQVTQMGQEVILRCVPISNHLYFYWYRQILGQKVEFLVSFYNNEISEKSEIFDDQFSVERPDGSNFTLKIRSTKLEDSAMYFCASRAYGGAGDTQYFGPGTRLTVL.

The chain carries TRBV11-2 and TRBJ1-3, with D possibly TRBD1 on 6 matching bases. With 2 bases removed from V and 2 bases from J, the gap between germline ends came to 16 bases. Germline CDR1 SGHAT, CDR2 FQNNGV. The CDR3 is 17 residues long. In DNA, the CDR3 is TGTGCCAGCAGCTTATCGCTGGGCAGGGGAGCTGGAAACACCATATATTTT. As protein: CASSLSLGRGAGNTIYF. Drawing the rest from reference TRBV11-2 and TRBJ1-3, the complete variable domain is EAGVAQSPRYKIIEKRQSVAFWCNPISGHATLYWYQQILGQGPKLLIQFQNNGVVDDSQLPKDRFSAERLKGVDSTLKIQPAKLEDSAVYLCASSLSLGRGAGNTIYFGEGSWLTVV.

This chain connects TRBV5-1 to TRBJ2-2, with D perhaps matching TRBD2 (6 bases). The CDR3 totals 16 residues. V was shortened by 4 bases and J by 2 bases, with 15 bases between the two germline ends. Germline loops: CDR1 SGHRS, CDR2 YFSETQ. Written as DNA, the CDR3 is TGCGCCAGCAGCCCGGAACGGGGGACCAACACCGGGGAGCTGTTTTTT. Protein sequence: CASSPERGTNTGELFF.

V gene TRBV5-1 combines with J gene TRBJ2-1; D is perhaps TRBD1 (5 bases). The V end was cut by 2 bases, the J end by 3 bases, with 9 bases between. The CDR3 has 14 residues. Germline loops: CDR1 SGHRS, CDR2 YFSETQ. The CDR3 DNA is TGCGCCAGCAGCTTTTCCAGGGACTACAATGAGCAGTTCTTC. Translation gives CASSFSRDYNEQFF. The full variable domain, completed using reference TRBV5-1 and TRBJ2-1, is KAGVTQTPRYLIKTRGQQVTLSCSPISGHRSVSWYQQTPGQGLQFLFEYFSETQRNKGNFPGRFSGRQFSNSRSEMNVSTLELGDSALYLCASSFSRDYNEQFFGPGTRLTVL.